This note documents a single T cell receptor beta chain sequence. The V and J ends lost 2 bases and 4 bases, in that order; junction bases with no gene match: 1. CDR1 is KGHSH, CDR2 LQKENI, per germline. The CDR3 contains 13 residues. The data were obtained in a study of blood T cell repertoires in COVID-19. Study-level background: PBMCs, B-cell-depleted T cells, or T cells were the source of the cDNA or gDNA that made up the material.

In the original workflow: Amplified reference gene primers provided the basis for estimating nucleated cell counts. Repertoires were generated with immunoSEQ multiplex PCR, while TCRdb's copy carries only in-frame clones and drops some. V and J calls and clone size are given by that table; D and trimming were obtained from the DNA. The data contain just over 90,000 clones, about 80% of them singletons. Sequencing used peripheral blood. The chain joins TRBV18 to TRBJ1-1, with 7 bases that match TRBD1. The clonotype was recovered from a human donor in a cohort sampled during active COVID-19. The CDR3 DNA follows: TGTGCCAGCTCACCAACAGGGGTCACTGAAGCTTTCTTT. Amino acid sequence: CASSPTGVTEAFF.